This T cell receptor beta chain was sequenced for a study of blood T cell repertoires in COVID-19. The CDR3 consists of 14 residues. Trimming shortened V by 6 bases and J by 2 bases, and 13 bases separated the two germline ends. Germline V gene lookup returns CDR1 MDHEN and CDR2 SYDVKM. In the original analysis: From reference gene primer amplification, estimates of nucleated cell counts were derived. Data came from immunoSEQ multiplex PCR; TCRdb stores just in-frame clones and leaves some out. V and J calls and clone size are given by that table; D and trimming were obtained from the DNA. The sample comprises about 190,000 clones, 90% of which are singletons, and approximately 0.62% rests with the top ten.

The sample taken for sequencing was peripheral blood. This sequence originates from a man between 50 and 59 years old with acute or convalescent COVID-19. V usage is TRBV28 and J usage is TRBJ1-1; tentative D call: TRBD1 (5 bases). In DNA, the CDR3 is TGTGCCAGCAGCGACTGGACAACCAACACTGAAGCTTTCTTT. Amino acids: CASSDWTTNTEAFF.